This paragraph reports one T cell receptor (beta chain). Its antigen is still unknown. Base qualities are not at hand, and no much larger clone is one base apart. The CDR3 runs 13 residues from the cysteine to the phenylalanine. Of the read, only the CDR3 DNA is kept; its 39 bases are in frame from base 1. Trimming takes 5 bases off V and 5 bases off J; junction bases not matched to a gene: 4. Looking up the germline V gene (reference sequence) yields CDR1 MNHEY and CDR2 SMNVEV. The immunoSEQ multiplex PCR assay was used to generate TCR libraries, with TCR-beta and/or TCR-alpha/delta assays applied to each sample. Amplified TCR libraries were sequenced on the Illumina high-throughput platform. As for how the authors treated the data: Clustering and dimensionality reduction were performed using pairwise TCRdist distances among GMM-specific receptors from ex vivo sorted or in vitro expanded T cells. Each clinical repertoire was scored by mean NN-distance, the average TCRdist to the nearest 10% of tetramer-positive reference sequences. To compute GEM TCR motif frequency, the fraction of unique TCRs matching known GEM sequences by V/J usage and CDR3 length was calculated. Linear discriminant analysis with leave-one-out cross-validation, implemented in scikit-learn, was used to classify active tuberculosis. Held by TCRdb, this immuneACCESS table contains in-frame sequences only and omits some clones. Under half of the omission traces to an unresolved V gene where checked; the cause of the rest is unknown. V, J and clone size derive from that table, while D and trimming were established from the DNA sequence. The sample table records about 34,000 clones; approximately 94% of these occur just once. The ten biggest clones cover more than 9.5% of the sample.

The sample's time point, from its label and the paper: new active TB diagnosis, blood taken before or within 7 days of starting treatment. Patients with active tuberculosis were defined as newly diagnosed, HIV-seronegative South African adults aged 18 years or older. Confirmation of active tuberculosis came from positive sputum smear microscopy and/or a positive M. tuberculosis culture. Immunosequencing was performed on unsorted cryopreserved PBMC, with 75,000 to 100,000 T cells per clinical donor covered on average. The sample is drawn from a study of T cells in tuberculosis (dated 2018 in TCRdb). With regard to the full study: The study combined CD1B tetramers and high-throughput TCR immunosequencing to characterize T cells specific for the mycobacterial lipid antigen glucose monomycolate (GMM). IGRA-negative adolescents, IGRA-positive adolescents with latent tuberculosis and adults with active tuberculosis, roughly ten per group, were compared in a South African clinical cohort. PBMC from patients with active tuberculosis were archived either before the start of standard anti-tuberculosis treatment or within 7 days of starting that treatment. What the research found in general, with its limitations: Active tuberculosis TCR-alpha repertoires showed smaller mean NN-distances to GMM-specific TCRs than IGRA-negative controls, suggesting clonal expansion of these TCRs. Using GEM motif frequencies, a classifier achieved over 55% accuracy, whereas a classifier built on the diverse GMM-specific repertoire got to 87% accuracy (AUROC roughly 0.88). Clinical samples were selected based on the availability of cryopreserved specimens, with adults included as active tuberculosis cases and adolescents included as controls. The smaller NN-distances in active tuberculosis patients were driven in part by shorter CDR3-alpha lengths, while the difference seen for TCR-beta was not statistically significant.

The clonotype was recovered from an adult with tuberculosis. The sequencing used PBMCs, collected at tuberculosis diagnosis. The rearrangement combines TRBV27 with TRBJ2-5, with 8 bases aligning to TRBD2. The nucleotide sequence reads TGTGCCAGCAGTAGGACTAGCCTCGAGACCCAGTACTTC. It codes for CASSRTSLETQYF.